This TCR beta chain emerged from a study of cytomegalovirus exposure and HLA in healthy donors. Overall study: Early release data held tens of millions of unique TCRs from HLA-typed donors.

This CDR3 is 14 amino acids long. The V and J ends lost 3 bases and 0 bases respectively, with 9 bases between them. CDR1 is SGDLS and CDR2 is YYNGEE in the germline V gene. Remarks on this clone: What it binds is unknown.

In the PCR, 60 Vbeta and 13 Jbeta primers were used. TCRdb's table, derived via immunoSEQ multiplex PCR, lists solely in-frame clones and lacks some. The sample has around 210,000 clones, and its top ten clones hold roughly 0.98%. Study results and limitations: Sequencing depth roughly uniform across donors was assumed in presence/absence analyses. Later on, an analysis showed TCR association rates differing by HLA locus, with DRB1 the most and HLA-C the fewest.

The chain recombines TRBV9 with TRBJ1-2; D possibly corresponds to TRBD1 (5 bases). The receptor was isolated from a woman in her twenties or thirties in good health and CMV-seropositive. The sequenced sample was PBMCs. Written as DNA, the CDR3 is TGTGCCAGCAGCGCGAGCAGGGCTAACTATGGCTACACCTTC. It encodes CASSASRANYGYTF.